The entry below gives a single T cell receptor beta chain sequence along with its context. These data are taken from a study of shared clonotypes between healthy human individuals. This CDR3 contains 11 residues. CDR1 is SGHDT and CDR2 is YYEEEE in the germline V gene. V lost 2 bases to trimming and J lost 7 bases, with 6 bases between them. Assay: immunoSEQ multiplex PCR; the TCRdb copy retains only in-frame clones and omits some. The sample includes some 2.1 million clones, about 95% of them seen just once. CD45RO-negative CD8 cells positively selected for CCR7 made up the naive population, which excluded terminally differentiated effector memory CD45RA+ cells.

The sequence derives from a man younger than 35 in good health. The sample comprised naive CD8+ T cells sorted from blood. The rearrangement uses TRBV5-6 and TRBJ1-1; D ambiguous. The chain's CDR3 is CASSFGLEAFF. The CDR3 bases are TGTGCCAGCAGCTTTGGCCTTGAAGCTTTCTTT.